Each of the 20 T cell receptor beta chains below was sequenced from the same sample in a study of T cell changes during pregnancy in multiple sclerosis. Libraries were prepared by immunoSEQ multiplex PCR; TCRdb keeps only in-frame clonotypes and omits some of them. The table includes about 38,000 clones, roughly 90% detected once. Sequences were derived from CD4+ T cells from peripheral blood mononuclear cells, sampled in the second trimester of pregnancy. These receptor sequences come from a female donor with multiple sclerosis, enrolled in a pregnancy study.

This rearrangement joins TRBV6-1 to TRBJ2-5, with 9 bases that match TRBD1. Trimming at V came to 6 bases and at J to 7 bases, leaving 9 bases not matched to a gene. The CDR3 is 14 amino acids. Germline V lookup: CDR1 MNHNS, CDR2 SASEGT. This chain's CDR3 is CASSAGTGPTTQYF. CDR3 DNA sequence: TGTGCCAGCAGCGCCGGGACAGGGCCGACGACCCAGTACTTC.

This CDR3 is CASSLDHGDIEFF. Here the CDR3 DNA reads TGTGCCAGCAGCTTAGACCACGGGGACATTGAGTTCTTC. This sequence joins TRBV7-8 and TRBJ2-1; D might be TRBD1 (6 bases). The germline V gene has CDR1 SGHVS and CDR2 FQNEAQ. V lost 1 base, J lost 14 bases, and 15 bases lay in between. The CDR3 sequence is 13 residues long.

This clone was seen a few times. This chain connects TRBV27 to TRBJ1-5; perhaps TRBD1 as D (5 bases). Germline V gene data show CDR1 as MNHEY and CDR2 as SMNVEV (reference sequence). The germline V and J ends were trimmed by 2 bases and 3 bases, with 8 bases remaining between them. The CDR3 runs to 14 residues. The CDR3 sequence: CASSLTGSNQPQHF. In DNA, the CDR3 is TGTGCCAGCAGTTTAACAGGTTCCAATCAGCCCCAGCATTTT.

J is TRBJ2-1 and V is TRBV7-8, with D perhaps TRBD2 (6 bases). V lost 5 bases, J lost 2 bases, and 16 bases lay in between. This CDR3 has 16 residues. Germline-derived CDR1 and CDR2 are SGHVS and FQNEAQ. This chain's CDR3 is CASSRRAGLTYNEQFF. For the CDR3, the DNA is TGTGCCAGCAGCCGGAGGGCAGGGTTGACCTACAATGAGCAGTTCTTC.

CDR3 region: CASSFLGSGAEAFF. For the CDR3, the DNA is TGTGCCAGCAGTTTTCTGGGGTCGGGGGCTGAAGCTTTCTTT. The chain uses TRBV25-1 and TRBJ1-1; D is possibly TRBD1 (5 bases). This CDR3 is 14 amino acids long. Germline assignment: CDR1 MGHDK and CDR2 SYGVNS. V gave up 5 bases and J gave up 6 bases, with 16 bases separating them. Together with reference TRBV25-1 and TRBJ1-1, the CDR3 gives the full variable domain: EADIYQTPRYLVIGTGKKITLECSQTMGHDKMYWYQQDPGMELHLIHYSYGVNSTEKGDLSSESTVSRIRTEHFPLTLESARPSHTSQYLCASSFLGSGAEAFFGQGTRLTVV.

Written as DNA, the CDR3 is TGTGCCAGCAGCTTCGCCGGGACAGGGTCCTACGAGCAGTACTTC. This translates into CASSFAGTGSYEQYF. J is TRBJ2-7 and V is TRBV7-2; 9 nucleotides align to TRBD1. There are 15 residues in the CDR3. Germline V CDR1 and CDR2: SGHTA, FQGNSA. Losses at the gene ends were 3 bases for V and 1 base for J; bases not matched to a gene: 4. The entire variable domain, with the rest obtained from reference TRBV7-2 and TRBJ2-7, is as follows: GAGVSQSPSNKVTEKGKDVELRCDPISGHTALYWYRQSLGQGLEFLIYFQGNSAPDKSGLPSDRFSAERTGGSVSTLTIQRTQQEDSAVYLCASSFAGTGSYEQYFGPGTRLTVT.

The chain links TRBV28 to TRBJ2-7; no clear D gene. V lost 6 bases, J lost 3 bases, and 12 bases lay in between. The CDR3 spans 13 residues. Germline-derived CDR1 and CDR2 are MDHEN and SYDVKM. For the CDR3, the DNA is TGTGCCAGCAGCCTAGGTCTAAGCTACGAGCAGTACTTC. It codes for CASSLGLSYEQYF. The variable domain in full, completed from reference TRBV28 and TRBJ2-7, reads DVKVTQSSRYLVKRTGEKVFLECVQDMDHENMFWYRQDPGLGLRLIYFSYDVKMKEKGDIPEGYSVSREKKERFSLILESASTNQTSMYLCASSLGLSYEQYFGPGTRLTVT.

This clone was recorded once. This chain links TRBV7-9 with TRBJ2-5; 7 nucleotides line up with TRBD2. Trimming at V came to 2 bases and at J to 5 bases, leaving 2 bases not matched to a gene. The CDR3 spans 13 residues. CDR1 is SEHNR and CDR2 is FQNEAQ in the germline V gene (reference sequence). The CDR3 region is CASSLSGTETQYF. The CDR3 DNA follows: TGTGCCAGCAGCTTAAGCGGGACGGAGACCCAGTACTTC.

V is TRBV11-3 and J is TRBJ2-7, with a possible D match to TRBD2 (5 bases). Germline V lookup: CDR1 SGHNT, CDR2 YENEEA. CDR3 length: 16 amino acids. V was pared by 2 bases and J by 1 base, with 15 bases between. The DNA of the CDR3 is TGTGCCAGCAGCTTAAGTTCAGCGGCCAGGTCCTACGAGCAGTACTTC. Protein product: CASSLSSAARSYEQYF.

This chain joins TRBV27 and TRBJ1-2; 7 bases are shared with TRBD1. Germline V gives CDR1 MNHEY, CDR2 SMNVEV (reference sequence). This CDR3 has 13 residues. The ends lost 6 bases at V and 3 bases at J; junction bases unmatched: 4. The CDR3, as DNA: TGTGCCAGCAGGAGACAGGGATACTATGGCTACACCTTC. Its translation is CASRRQGYYGYTF.

The rearrangement links TRBV19 to TRBJ2-7, with 9 positions matching TRBD2. V lost 5 bases and J lost 3; bases outside the gene matches: 8. CDR3 size: 15 residues. Germline V gene sequence: CDR1 LNHDA, CDR2 SQIVND (reference sequence). The CDR3 spells CASSPRGAGGYEQYF. The CDR3 DNA sequence: TGTGCCAGTAGTCCGCGGGGAGCGGGAGGCTACGAGCAGTACTTC.

The rearrangement links TRBV6-1 to TRBJ2-1, with 8 bases lining up with TRBD1. Germline V gene lookup returns CDR1 MNHNS and CDR2 SASEGT. The CDR3 is made up of 14 amino acids. Trimming took 6 bases from V and 7 from J; bases not matched to a gene: 8. CDR3 sequence (DNA): TGTGCCAGCAGAATTTTGGGACAGGTAAATGAGCAGTTCTTC. Amino acids: CASRILGQVNEQFF.

The chain is built from TRBV6-5 and TRBJ2-1; no reliable D call. The length of the CDR3 is 15 residues. In germline, CDR1 is MNHEY, CDR2 SVGAGI. Trimming stripped 0 bases from V and 10 bases from J, with 16 bases between. CDR3 DNA sequence: TGTGCCAGCAGTTACTCAAACCCTAGAGTCAGCGAGCAGTTCTTC. Its protein is CASSYSNPRVSEQFF.

The chain uses TRBV6-1 and TRBJ1-5, with 7 bases lining up with TRBD1. This CDR3 is 15 amino acids long. The junction had 4 bases not matched to a gene; V was cut back by 5 bases and J by 0 bases. The germline CDR1 and CDR2 sequences are MNHNS and SASEGT. The CDR3 here is CASSKTGNSNQPQHF. CDR3 nucleotide sequence: TGTGCCAGCAGTAAGACAGGGAATAGCAATCAGCCCCAGCATTTT.

This clone appeared a single time. The chain uses TRBV5-4 and TRBJ2-5, with a tentative D call TRBD2 (6 bases). Trimming left V 0 bases short and J 5 bases short, with 8 bases between. Germline-derived CDR1 and CDR2 are SGHNT and YYREEE (reference sequence). The CDR3 is 13 residues long. The CDR3 loop is CASSLAGRETQYF. The CDR3, as DNA: TGTGCCAGCAGCTTGGCAGGGAGGGAGACCCAGTACTTC. Full variable domain (rest looked up from reference TRBV5-4 and TRBJ2-5): ETGVTQSPTHLIKTRGQQVTLRCSSQSGHNTVSWYQQALGQGPQFIFQYYREEENGRGNFPPRFSGLQFPNYSSELNVNALELDDSALYLCASSLAGRETQYFGPGTRLLVL.

The chain employs TRBV10-1 and TRBJ1-1; possible D gene TRBD1, 6 bases. V was clipped by 6 bases and J by 3 bases, with 17 bases between them. Germline lookup yields CDR1 WNHNN and CDR2 SYGVQD (reference sequence). The CDR3 spans 15 residues. Here the CDR3 DNA reads TGCGCCAGCAGGGGAACAGGGAGTGGGGACACTGAAGCTTTCTTT. Its protein is CASRGTGSGDTEAFF.

The rearrangement uses TRBV27 and TRBJ2-7; 7 bases are a match to TRBD2. Germline V CDR1 and CDR2: MNHEY, SMNVEV (reference sequence). The CDR3 has 15 residues. V was pared by 3 bases and J by 6 bases, with 11 bases of the junction left unmatched. The CDR3 region is CASSFKRGGVGEQYF. The CDR3 region has the DNA TGTGCCAGCAGTTTTAAGAGGGGAGGGGTGGGCGAGCAGTACTTC.

This chain connects TRBV5-4 to TRBJ2-2; 8 bases are a match to TRBD1. Looked up from germline, CDR1 is SGHNT and CDR2 is YYREEE (reference sequence). The V gene end was trimmed by 0 bases and the J gene end by 4 bases; junction bases not matched to a gene: 8. This CDR3 region has 17 residues. Written as DNA, the CDR3 is TGTGCCAGCAGCTTGGCCGGAGGACAGGGCCCCACCGGGGAGCTGTTTTTT. This sequence encodes CASSLAGGQGPTGELFF.

Only one count was recorded for this clone. V is TRBV7-3 and J is TRBJ1-5, with D unclear. V lost 0 bases, J lost 6 bases, and 6 bases lay in between. The CDR3 consists of 13 residues. Germline V gene data show CDR1 as SGHTA and CDR2 as FQGTGA. CDR3 protein: CASSLTEGQPQHF. CDR3 DNA sequence: TGTGCCAGCAGCTTAACCGAGGGTCAGCCCCAGCATTTT.

The V gene is TRBV27, the J gene TRBJ2-7; 8 bases map to TRBD1. The CDR3 covers 18 residues. The V gene's germline CDR1 is MNHEY and CDR2 SMNVEV (reference sequence). With V trimmed by 5 bases and J by 6 bases, 21 bases remained unmatched. CDR3 bases: TGTGCCAGCAGTGATCAGGGGGCGCGTCGAGCTTTCCCCTCCGAGCAGTACTTC. This translates into CASSDQGARRAFPSEQYF.